This TCR beta chain was sequenced in a study of identical twins. This clonotype was counted between two and nine times. What it binds is unknown. J gave up 8 bases and V 11 bases, and 10 bases lay outside the gene matches. There are 13 residues in the CDR3. CDR1 is SEHNR and CDR2 is FQNEAQ in the germline V gene (reference sequence). Study conclusions and caveats: There was more out-of-frame TCR alpha sharing in monozygotic twins than models estimated. Conclusions rested on cross-sectional statistics rather than following the same donors.

In TCRdb, the 5' RACE reads were re-called with MiXCR into one record per CDR3 protein. The data contain hundreds of thousands of distinct CDR3 sequences, 8.6% of them seen just once; the ten biggest clones take up 0.85% to 1%. The same data also went into a second study, on yellow fever vaccine responses in identical twins.

The rearrangement uses TRBV7-9 and TRBJ2-2, with TRBD2 matching 8 bases. This clonotype originated in a young woman in good health. The specimen was PBMCs. In nucleotides, the CDR3 is TGTGCCGTGAGCGGGAGTACGAGAGGGGAGCTGTTTTTT. Protein: CAVSGSTRGELFF. The whole variable domain, filled in from reference TRBV7-9 and TRBJ2-2, reads DTGVSQNPRHKITKRGQNVTFRCDPISEHNRLYWYRQTLGQGPEFLTYFQNEAQLEKSRLLSDRFSAERPKGSFSTLEIQRTEQGDSAMYLCAVSGSTRGELFFGEGSRLTVL.